The clone carrying this T cell receptor (beta chain) was seen just once. As yet, its antigen is unknown. The data were produced by immunoSEQ multiplex PCR, yet TCRdb's version contains in-frame clones alone and is incomplete. The sample has 130,000 or so clones, roughly 90% seen once. The source of the sample is a study of T cell responses to AZD1222 COVID-19 vaccine. Study-wide results and limits: Unmutated regions of variants are reportedly targeted by nearly half of spike-specific TCRs. Donors skewed white British and female; clonal diversity was possibly underestimated. CD4 TCRs covered the whole spike, strongest at regions 160-218 and 743-854.

The V and J ends lost 5 bases and 0 bases respectively, with 14 bases between them. This CDR3 spans 16 amino acids. The germline gives CDR1 MDHEN, CDR2 SYDVKM. This TCR derives from an adult in good health. The input for sequencing was peripheral blood, taken on day 0 of AZD1222 vaccination. V is TRBV28 and J is TRBJ1-3; D may be TRBD1 (6 bases). In nucleotides, the CDR3 is TGTGCCAGCAGTAGTAACAGGGTCTCCTCTGGAAACACCATATATTTT. This sequence encodes CASSSNRVSSGNTIYF.